This T cell receptor (beta chain) was documented in a study of T cell changes during pregnancy in multiple sclerosis. Germline CDR1 and CDR2: SGHNT and YYREEE (reference sequence). This CDR3 contains 15 residues. V lost 6 bases and J 2 bases, leaving 17 bases between the germline ends. Here immunoSEQ multiplex PCR was the method, and the copy in TCRdb shows in-frame clones only, minus some. This sample has under 80,000 clones, with just over 90% found just once. Sequencing used CD4+ T cells from peripheral blood mononuclear cells, obtained in the second trimester of pregnancy. The V call is TRBV5-4, the J call TRBJ1-2, with D perhaps matching TRBD1 (5 bases). The sequence derives from a female donor with multiple sclerosis, enrolled in a pregnancy study. The CDR3 region has the DNA TGTGCCAGCAAAACGTTGGGGCTTCCGAACTATGGCTACACCTTC. The encoded protein is CASKTLGLPNYGYTF.